A single sample gave rise to the 14 T cell receptor beta chains below, sequenced in a study of blood T cells in healthy people across ages. Primed by a sample-barcoded 5' primer and a J-beta primer mix, a second PCR proceeded for 7 to 11 cycles. Via MiXCR, TCRdb re-called the 5' RACE reads, giving one row per CDR3 protein. The profile covers some 940,000 distinct CDR3 sequences, with 25% to 30% appearing a single time and 10% taken by the ten largest. These sequences were also reported in another study, on T cells of mothers and their children.

Sequencing input: blood. The origin of the receptors is a woman aged 40 to 50 in good health.

This clonotype was counted only a few times. This CDR3 reads CASSLGPAGVDQPQHF. The DNA for the CDR3 is TGTGCCAGCAGCTTGGGCCCCGCCGGGGTTGATCAGCCCCAGCATTTT. This chain uses TRBV7-2 with TRBJ1-5; the D is unclear. Trimming left V 3 bases short and J 5 bases short, with 17 bases between. In germline, CDR1 is SGHTA, CDR2 FQGNSA. This CDR3 comprises 16 residues.

This clonotype has only a few counts. The rearrangement uses TRBV6-2 or TRBV6-3 and TRBJ2-5; 8 positions agree with TRBD1. The J call could be wrong; TRBJ2-7 is a better fit for the DNA end. CDR1 and CDR2 from the germline V gene are MNHEY and SVGEGT. This CDR3 region has 16 residues. The CDR3 here is CASSYTRQGHGSEQYF. The CDR3 DNA is TGTGCCAGCAGTTACACAAGACAGGGGCATGGATCCGAGCAGTACTTC.

This clonotype turned up a few times. Likely a read error: the CDR3 ends without its conserved phenylalanine or tryptophan. This chain's CDR3 is CASSRLTEQFL. CDR3 nucleotide sequence: TGTGCCAGCAGTCGTTTGACAGAGCAGTTCCTC. This chain connects TRBV6-4 to TRBJ2-1, with D uncertain. V gave up 5 bases and J gave up 10 bases, with 9 bases separating them. This CDR3 is 11 amino acids long. Germline V gene sequence: CDR1 MRHNA, CDR2 SNTAGT.

This sequence joins TRBV2 and TRBJ1-2; the match to TRBD1 covers 11 bases. CDR1 and CDR2 (germline): SNHLY, FYNNEI. The CDR3 extends over 17 amino acids. The junction had 17 bases not matched to a gene; V was cut back by 6 bases and J by 8 bases. The CDR3 nucleotides are TGTGCCAGCAGCGCCTCCGGGACAGGGGGGCCGTCGTGGGGCTACACCTTC. Translation: CASSASGTGGPSWGYTF.

This clonotype was counted ten times or more. The V gene is TRBV4-1, the J gene TRBJ1-2; no clear D gene. CDR3 length: 15 residues. Germline CDR1 and CDR2: MGHRA and YSYEKL. Trimming left V 7 bases short and J 1 base short, with 16 bases between. CDR3 amino acids: CASTYGQASNYGYTF. The CDR3 DNA is TGCGCCAGCACGTACGGCCAAGCCAGTAACTATGGCTACACCTTC.

There are a few counts of this clonotype. V and J are TRBV5-1 and TRBJ2-3; D is uncertain. Germline V gene lookup returns CDR1 SGHRS and CDR2 YFSETQ. CDR3 length: 11 amino acids. V shed 7 bases and J shed 5 bases, with 8 bases lying between them. The CDR3 bases are TGCGCCAGCGGCGAAATAGATACGCAGTATTTT. Translated: CASGEIDTQYF.

A few counts support this clonotype. V usage is TRBV5-4 and J usage is TRBJ2-3; D might be TRBD1 (5 bases). CDR1 is SGHNT and CDR2 is YYREEE in the germline V gene (reference sequence). This CDR3 spans 12 amino acids. V shed 1 base and J shed 7 bases, with 7 bases lying between them. The CDR3 DNA follows: TGTGCCAGCAGCTTGCAGGGTCATACGCAGTATTTT. Encoded protein: CASSLQGHTQYF.

V gene TRBV20-1 combines with J gene TRBJ1-1; tentatively, D is TRBD1 (6 bases). Trimming shortened V by 0 bases and J by 8 bases, and 10 bases separated the two germline ends. This CDR3 region has 12 residues. Germline V gene lookup returns CDR1 DFQATT and CDR2 SNEGSKA (reference sequence). The DNA for the CDR3 is TGCAGTGCTAGAGAAGGGGGACGAGAAGCTTTCTTT. Its translation is CSAREGGREAFF.

This clonotype has a handful of counts. Since a much larger clone is just one base distant, this may be a read error. V usage is TRBV20-1 and J usage is TRBJ2-1, with TRBD2 as a possible D gene (7 bases). The DNA end is more similar to TRBJ2-7, so the J call may be wrong. Germline V CDR1 and CDR2: DFQATT, SNEGSKA (reference sequence). The CDR3 loop spans 15 amino acids. CDR3 sequence reads: CGGAGVGFAYNEQYF. CDR3 coding DNA: TGCGGGGGGGCAGGTGTAGGGTTTGCCTACAATGAGCAGTACTTC.

Concerning this clonotype: This may come from a read error, since a much larger clone is one base off. This chain joins TRBV4-3 and TRBJ2-5; 7 bases fit TRBD2. Germline assignment: CDR1 LGHNA and CDR2 YSLEER. The J segment lost 11 bases and the V segment lost 2 bases, leaving 17 bases of the junction unmatched. CDR3 length: 16 amino acids. Here the CDR3 reads CASSQNSGGGLNEQYF. The CDR3 DNA is TGCGCCAGCAGCCAAAATTCGGGGGGTGGTTTGAATGAGCAGTACTTC.

This clonotype was seen a handful of times. The rearrangement links TRBV7-8 to TRBJ2-3; D is undetermined. The CDR3 length is 18 residues. CDR1 is SGHVS, CDR2 FQNEAQ, per germline. The V and J ends lost 2 bases and 0 bases respectively, with 18 bases between them. CDR3 bases: TGTGCCAGCAGCTTAAGTCGGGTCTTCGCATCTAGCACAGATACGCAGTATTTT. Amino acids: CASSLSRVFASSTDTQYF.

The chain employs TRBV18 and TRBJ2-1, with TRBD2 as a possible D gene (5 bases). The CDR3 loop spans 14 amino acids. Germline V gene data show CDR1 as KGHSH and CDR2 as LQKENI. The V and J ends lost 3 bases and 9 bases respectively, with 15 bases between them. The CDR3 reads CASSPPLGLGEQFF. The CDR3 bases are TGTGCCAGCTCACCTCCACTAGGTCTAGGTGAGCAGTTCTTC.

This clonotype appeared many times. The J gene is TRBJ2-3, the V gene TRBV9; TRBD1 matches 9 bases. The CDR3 is made up of 16 amino acids. Unmatched junction bases numbered 16, after V lost 4 bases and J lost 10 bases. The germline gives CDR1 SGDLS, CDR2 YYNGEE. Here the CDR3 DNA reads TGTGCCAGCAGCCCATGGGGACAGGGAGAACCGGGGGCGCAGTATTTT. Translation gives CASSPWGQGEPGAQYF.

In its sample, this clonotype was seen a few times. The chain links TRBV4-1 to TRBJ1-3, with D unresolved. Germline CDR1 MGHRA, CDR2 YSYEKL. V shed 2 bases and J shed 2 bases, with 16 bases lying between them. The CDR3 contains 17 residues. CDR3 DNA: TGCGCCAGCAGCCAATACACCAACGGGAGGGCTGGAAACACCATATATTTT. As protein: CASSQYTNGRAGNTIYF.